The 27 T cell receptor beta chains below all came from one sample that was sequenced in a study of radiotherapy plus CTLA-4 blockade in lung cancer. Clones were sequenced by immunoSEQ multiplex PCR, and TCRdb holds only the in-frame ones, with some missing. The sample carries 75,000 to 95,000 clones, about two thirds recorded once. This sample comprised peripheral blood, obtained from a patient treated with radiotherapy plus ipilimumab. The receptors come from a human donor with non-small cell lung cancer that progressed on radiotherapy plus ipilimumab.

The chain joins TRBV19 to TRBJ2-3; D not certain. The CDR3 is 14 residues long. Trimming cost V 5 bases and J 4 bases, with 13 bases left between them. Germline V lookup: CDR1 LNHDA, CDR2 SQIVND (reference sequence). This chain's CDR3 is CASSPVSSADTQYF. As DNA, the CDR3 is TGTGCCAGTAGTCCGGTGAGCTCCGCAGATACGCAGTATTTT.

V gene TRBV28 combines with J gene TRBJ1-1; no clear D. Germline CDR1 reads MDHEN; CDR2 reads SYDVKM. V lost 6 bases and J lost 1, with 9 bases in between. This CDR3 is 13 amino acids long. CDR3 coding DNA: TGTGCCAGCAGCTACTTATGGAACACTGAAGCTTTCTTT. It codes for CASSYLWNTEAFF.

This clone was detected only once. The V gene is TRBV9, the J gene TRBJ2-1; D possibly corresponds to TRBD2 (6 bases). The V gene's germline CDR1 is SGDLS and CDR2 YYNGEE. Trimming left V 0 bases short and J 9 bases short, with 10 bases between. This CDR3 spans 13 amino acids. CDR3: CASSVDGGSEQFF. CDR3 bases: TGTGCCAGCAGCGTAGATGGGGGGAGTGAGCAGTTCTTC.

The sample holds a few counts of this clone. This chain joins TRBV27 and TRBJ1-4; 8 bases agree with TRBD1. The CDR3 is 14 amino acids. From germline, CDR1 is MNHEY and CDR2 SMNVEV (reference sequence). The ends lost 3 bases at V and 6 bases at J; junction bases unmatched: 3. The chain's CDR3 is CASSFWGQDEKLFF. The CDR3 coding sequence is TGTGCCAGCAGTTTCTGGGGACAGGATGAAAAACTGTTTTTT.

The CDR3 is CASIRVRNTEAFF. The CDR3 DNA sequence: TGTGCCAGCATACGTGTGAGGAACACTGAAGCTTTCTTT. The J gene is TRBJ1-1, the V gene TRBV6-1; no reliable D call. The CDR3 sequence is 13 residues long. Trimming shortened V by 7 bases and J by 1 base, and 10 bases separated the two germline ends. The germline V gene encodes CDR1 MNHNS and CDR2 SASEGT.

The V and J genes are TRBV5-4 and TRBJ2-3, with D possibly called TRBD1 or TRBD2 (5 bases each). Looked up from germline, CDR1 is SGHNT and CDR2 is YYREEE (reference sequence). V lost 2 bases and J lost 3, with 13 bases in between. The CDR3 extends over 15 amino acids. CDR3: CASSFLLEGTDTQYF. The CDR3 bases are TGTGCCAGCAGCTTTTTACTCGAGGGGACAGATACGCAGTATTTT.

This chain uses TRBV11-2 with TRBJ2-3, with D possibly TRBD1 on 6 matching bases. The V gene's germline CDR1 is SGHAT and CDR2 FQNNGV. The V gene lost 2 bases and the J gene lost 2 bases, with 11 bases spanning the gap. This CDR3 has 15 amino acids. The chain's CDR3 is CASSLRTDLTDTQYF. The CDR3 DNA follows: TGTGCCAGCAGCTTACGGACAGATCTCACAGATACGCAGTATTTT.

The chain employs TRBV13 and TRBJ1-4; D not resolved. Germline V gives CDR1 PRHDT, CDR2 FYEKMQ (reference sequence). V lost 3 bases and J lost 5, with 10 bases in between. The CDR3 sequence is 14 residues long. The CDR3 loop is CASSLRTDNEKLFF. The CDR3 DNA reads TGTGCCAGCAGCTTGCGGACGGACAATGAAAAACTGTTTTTT.

The chain uses TRBV4-1 and TRBJ1-1; TRBD1 aligns across 7 bases. The V segment lost 0 bases and the J segment 5 bases; nucleotides outside the gene matches: 6. Germline V gene data show CDR1 as MGHRA and CDR2 as YSYEKL. This CDR3 spans 15 amino acids. CDR3 sequence: CASSQDKSRGTEAFF. The CDR3 DNA sequence: TGCGCCAGCAGCCAAGATAAATCCAGGGGGACTGAAGCTTTCTTT.

The V call is TRBV2, the J call TRBJ2-7; D is perhaps TRBD2 (7 bases). The CDR3 is made up of 14 amino acids. V was clipped by 6 bases and J by 5 bases, with 17 bases between them. Germline CDR1 and CDR2: SNHLY and FYNNEI. The CDR3 region has the DNA TGTGCCAGCAGCCCCGTCCCGGGGGGCCACGAGCAGTACTTC. Translated, it gives CASSPVPGGHEQYF.

The chain joins TRBV2 to TRBJ1-1, with TRBD1 as a possible D gene (5 bases). There are 18 residues in the CDR3. The V and J ends lost 3 bases and 4 bases respectively, with 24 bases between them. In germline, CDR1 is SNHLY, CDR2 FYNNEI. CDR3 DNA sequence: TGTGCCAGCAGTGAGACCCCGGGCCGATACGCCGGGGCCACTGAAGCTTTCTTT. Translated: CASSETPGRYAGATEAFF.

The rearrangement links TRBV27 to TRBJ1-5, with D possibly TRBD1 on 6 matching bases. V lost 3 bases and J lost 3, with 12 bases in between. There are 15 residues in the CDR3. CDR1 is MNHEY, CDR2 SMNVEV, per germline (reference sequence). The CDR3 nucleotides read TGTGCCAGCAGTTTCCTCCGGGACATCAATCAGCCCCAGCATTTT. Encoded protein: CASSFLRDINQPQHF.

The rearrangement joins TRBV28 to TRBJ1-3; D is undetermined. This CDR3 has 14 amino acids. The germline CDR1 and CDR2 sequences are MDHEN and SYDVKM. Trimming pared 3 bases from V and 0 bases from J, leaving 6 bases between. CDR3 residues: CASSFEISGNTIYF. In DNA, the CDR3 is TGTGCCAGCAGTTTCGAAATCTCTGGAAACACCATATATTTT.

The chain links TRBV6-1 to TRBJ1-3; D unresolved. Looked up from germline, CDR1 is MNHNS and CDR2 is SASEGT. Trimming cost V 6 bases and J 0 bases, with 12 bases left between them. The CDR3 loop spans 15 amino acids. DNA of the CDR3: TGTGCCAGCAGCCTCGGACGGAGCTCTGGAAACACCATATATTTT. Protein product: CASSLGRSSGNTIYF.

The V gene is TRBV5-4, the J gene TRBJ2-6; no clear D gene. CDR1 SGHNT and CDR2 YYREEE come from the germline V gene (reference sequence). Trimming left V 5 bases short and J 4 bases short, with 10 bases between. The CDR3 is 14 residues long. For the CDR3, the DNA is TGTGCCAGCAGGGTAGGCCCCGGGGCCAACGTCCTGACTTTC. Protein sequence: CASRVGPGANVLTF.

The rearrangement joins TRBV5-1 to TRBJ2-5, with D perhaps assigned TRBD1 or TRBD2 (5 bases each). The ends were cut back, 0 bases at V and 5 bases at J, with 17 bases in the middle. This CDR3 has 16 residues. Germline CDR1 and CDR2: SGHRS and YFSETQ. CDR3 residues: CASSLAWGRETETQYF. The DNA for the CDR3 is TGCGCCAGCAGCTTGGCCTGGGGGAGAGAGACCGAGACCCAGTACTTC.

The CDR3, as DNA: TGTGCCAGCAGCTCAGGGGGTAGCTATGGCTACACCTTC. Translation gives CASSSGGSYGYTF. The rearrangement uses TRBV7-2 and TRBJ1-2; 7 nucleotides align to TRBD1. The CDR3 extends over 13 amino acids. Unmatched junction bases numbered 3, after V lost 4 bases and J lost 4 bases. CDR1 is SGHTA, CDR2 FQGNSA, per germline.

In this sample, this clone turned up a few times. The chain combines TRBV28 with TRBJ2-1, with 8 bases matching TRBD1. Germline CDR1 reads MDHEN; CDR2 reads SYDVKM. The V and J ends lost 4 bases and 10 bases, in that order; junction bases with no gene match: 0. The length of the CDR3 is 11 residues. Here the CDR3 reads CASSWTGEQFF. CDR3 DNA sequence: TGTGCCAGCAGTTGGACAGGGGAGCAGTTCTTC. Supplemented by reference TRBV28 and TRBJ2-1, the full variable domain reads DVKVTQSSRYLVKRTGEKVFLECVQDMDHENMFWYRQDPGLGLRLIYFSYDVKMKEKGDIPEGYSVSREKKERFSLILESASTNQTSMYLCASSWTGEQFFGPGTRLTVL.

J is TRBJ2-7 and V is TRBV29-1, with D tentatively TRBD1 (5 bases). Trimming pared 5 bases from V and 0 bases from J, leaving 8 bases between. The CDR3 extends over 12 amino acids. The germline gives CDR1 SQVTM, CDR2 ANQGSEA. The CDR3 sequence: CSVTGSSYEQYF. DNA of the CDR3: TGCAGCGTTACAGGTAGCTCCTACGAGCAGTACTTC.

The CDR3 loop is CASRGPGTTLGEQYF. CDR3 in DNA: TGTGCCAGCAGGGGACCCGGGACAACCCTTGGGGAGCAGTACTTC. The rearrangement uses TRBV2 and TRBJ2-7, with D perhaps matching TRBD1 (6 bases). The CDR3 has 15 residues. Per germline, CDR1 SNHLY and CDR2 FYNNEI. V shed 6 bases and J shed 7 bases, with 22 bases lying between them.

J is TRBJ2-5 and V is TRBV28; D is uncertain. The CDR3 extends over 16 amino acids. CDR1 is MDHEN and CDR2 is SYDVKM in the germline V gene. The V end lost 4 bases, the J end lost 0 bases, and 15 bases lay between the germline ends. CDR3 in DNA: TGTGCCAGCAGTTCGCCCCCGACATTAAACCAAGAGACCCAGTACTTC. Translation: CASSSPPTLNQETQYF.

The V call is TRBV28, the J call TRBJ2-7; 13 bases fit TRBD2. CDR1 MDHEN and CDR2 SYDVKM come from the germline V gene. The J segment lost 3 bases and the V segment lost 6 bases, leaving 5 bases of the junction unmatched. The CDR3 sequence is 15 residues long. CDR3 amino acids: CASSGLAGVFYEQYF. The CDR3 DNA follows: TGTGCCAGCAGCGGACTAGCGGGAGTGTTCTACGAGCAGTACTTC. The full variable domain, completed using reference TRBV28 and TRBJ2-7, is DVKVTQSSRYLVKRTGEKVFLECVQDMDHENMFWYRQDPGLGLRLIYFSYDVKMKEKGDIPEGYSVSREKKERFSLILESASTNQTSMYLCASSGLAGVFYEQYFGPGTRLTVT.

The V call is TRBV28, the J call TRBJ2-7; possibly TRBD2 for D (6 bases). The CDR3 covers 13 residues. Germline-derived CDR1 and CDR2 are MDHEN and SYDVKM. Trimming removed 2 bases from V and 5 bases from J, with 10 bases in between. CDR3 nucleotide sequence: TGTGCCAGCAGTTTAAGACTAGTGGACGAGCAGTACTTC. Protein product: CASSLRLVDEQYF.

The chain links TRBV5-4 to TRBJ2-1, with 8 bases fitting TRBD2. Germline V gives CDR1 SGHNT, CDR2 YYREEE (reference sequence). V lost 4 bases, J lost 6 bases, and 9 bases stayed unmatched. This CDR3 has 15 residues. The CDR3 protein is CASSTSGRVVNEQFF. For the CDR3, the DNA is TGTGCCAGCAGCACCAGCGGGAGAGTAGTCAATGAGCAGTTCTTC.

The chain joins TRBV29-1 to TRBJ2-2; 9 positions match TRBD1. Unmatched junction bases numbered 2, after V lost 7 bases and J lost 5 bases. CDR1 and CDR2 (germline): SQVTM, ANQGSEA. CDR3 length: 12 residues. The CDR3 loop reads CSGGQGTGELFF. The CDR3, as DNA: TGCAGCGGTGGACAGGGGACCGGGGAGCTGTTTTTT.

This clone has only a few counts. The V gene is TRBV6-5, the J gene TRBJ2-7; D not certain. V lost 4 bases and J lost 3, with 13 bases in between. The CDR3 sequence is 14 residues long. Germline V gene lookup returns CDR1 MNHEY and CDR2 SVGAGI. The CDR3 sequence is CASSLSLVLYEQYF. The CDR3, as DNA: TGTGCCAGCAGTTTGTCCTTGGTCCTCTACGAGCAGTACTTC.

The chain joins TRBV19 to TRBJ1-1; D unresolved. Per germline, CDR1 LNHDA and CDR2 SQIVND (reference sequence). V was clipped by 7 bases and J by 1 base, with 25 bases between them. This CDR3 has 18 residues. This CDR3 is CASTLLPMARAGNTEAFF. Written as DNA, the CDR3 is TGTGCCAGTACCCTCCTTCCAATGGCCCGGGCGGGGAACACTGAAGCTTTCTTT. Together with reference TRBV19 and TRBJ1-1, the CDR3 gives the full variable domain: DGGITQSPKYLFRKEGQNVTLSCEQNLNHDAMYWYRQDPGQGLRLIYYSQIVNDFQKGDIAEGYSVSREKKESFPLTVTSAQKNPTAFYLCASTLLPMARAGNTEAFFGQGTRLTVV.